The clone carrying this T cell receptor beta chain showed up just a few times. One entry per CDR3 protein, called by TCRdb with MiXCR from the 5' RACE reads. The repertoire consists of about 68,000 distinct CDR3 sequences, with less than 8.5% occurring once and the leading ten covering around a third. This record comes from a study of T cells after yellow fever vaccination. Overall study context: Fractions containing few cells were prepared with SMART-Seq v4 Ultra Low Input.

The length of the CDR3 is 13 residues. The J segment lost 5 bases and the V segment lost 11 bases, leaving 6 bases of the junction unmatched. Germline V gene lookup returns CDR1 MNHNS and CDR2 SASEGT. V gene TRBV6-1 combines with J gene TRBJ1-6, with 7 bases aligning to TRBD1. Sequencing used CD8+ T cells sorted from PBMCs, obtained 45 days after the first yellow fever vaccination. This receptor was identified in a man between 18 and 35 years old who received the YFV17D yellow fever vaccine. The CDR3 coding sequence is TGTGCCGGGGGACAGCCTGATAATTCACCCCTCCACTTT. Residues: CAGGQPDNSPLHF.